The sequence of this T cell receptor beta chain was determined in a study of cytotoxic CD8 clonotypes in ibrutinib-treated CLL. Study-level findings and limits: Lymph node repertoires were not studied, and sampling times were unmatched.

This clone has more than one count but fewer than ten. Its antigen is currently unknown. Libraries were prepared by immunoSEQ multiplex PCR; TCRdb keeps only in-frame clonotypes and omits some of them. Among 6,000 or so clones listed, roughly 74% were seen once. Losses at the gene ends were 7 bases for V and 0 bases for J; bases not matched to a gene: 5. CDR3 length: 14 amino acids. Germline V gene data show CDR1 as MNHEY and CDR2 as SMNVEV (reference sequence). This specimen consisted of PBMCs, obtained before ibrutinib treatment. This chain joins TRBV27 and TRBJ2-7; 8 bases align to TRBD2. The TCR comes from a human donor with chronic lymphocytic leukemia. The CDR3 DNA sequence: TGTGCCAGCAAGGCGGGAGGTAACTCCTACGAGCAGTACTTC. Translation: CASKAGGNSYEQYF.